The 10 T cell receptor beta chains below all came from one sample that was sequenced in a study of T cell responses to AZD1222 COVID-19 vaccine. Some clones are missing from TCRdb's copy, which holds only in-frame ones; the method was immunoSEQ multiplex PCR. The sample has about 120,000 clones; around nine tenths are singletons. The sequencing used peripheral blood, collected on day 0 of MenACWY control vaccination. Receptor source: an adult in good health.

The chain couples TRBV5-4 to TRBJ1-6; tentative D call: TRBD1 (6 bases). V was pared by 4 bases and J by 6 bases, with 14 bases between. Per the germline V gene, CDR1 is SGHNT and CDR2 is YYREEE (reference sequence). The length of the CDR3 is 15 residues. This chain's CDR3 is CASSTMGQLNSPLHF. The CDR3 DNA sequence: TGTGCCAGCAGCACCATGGGACAACTTAATTCACCCCTCCACTTT.

The rearrangement links TRBV19 to TRBJ1-2, with no clear D. V lost 9 bases to trimming and J lost 8 bases, with 22 bases between them. Germline V gene sequence: CDR1 LNHDA, CDR2 SQIVND (reference sequence). The CDR3 is 14 amino acids. The CDR3 spells CASKPDIPLVGYTF. The CDR3, as DNA: TGTGCCAGCAAACCTGACATCCCACTCGTCGGCTACACCTTC.

This clone was seen just once. The CDR3 DNA reads TGCGCCAGCAGCTTGGGACTGCCGGAGGAGCAGTTCTTC. Protein product: CASSLGLPEEQFF. The chain combines TRBV5-1 with TRBJ2-1; no definite D call. V lost 0 bases, J lost 10 bases, and 11 bases lay in between. Germline V gene data show CDR1 as SGHRS and CDR2 as YFSETQ. The CDR3 contains 13 residues.

The rearrangement links TRBV25-1 to TRBJ1-1; D is perhaps TRBD1 (5 bases). The ends were cut back, 8 bases at V and 1 base at J, with 20 bases in the middle. The CDR3 runs to 16 residues. The V gene's germline CDR1 is MGHDK and CDR2 SYGVNS. The CDR3 DNA reads TGTGCCAGCCGCCGCTCAACGGGGCCAGAGAACACTGAAGCTTTCTTT. Its protein is CASRRSTGPENTEAFF.

V is TRBV5-4 and J is TRBJ1-1; weak D call: TRBD1 (6 bases). Trimming took off 0 bases at V and 1 base at J, with 13 bases between the two ends. Germline values: CDR1 SGHNT, CDR2 YYREEE (reference sequence). This CDR3 is built from 16 residues. The CDR3 loop reads CASSLVLGGGNTEAFF. In DNA form, the CDR3 reads TGTGCCAGCAGCTTGGTATTAGGGGGTGGGAACACTGAAGCTTTCTTT.

The J gene is TRBJ1-1, the V gene TRBV30, with D perhaps TRBD1 (5 bases). V lost 3 bases to trimming and J lost 0 bases, with 8 bases between them. This CDR3 is built from 13 residues. Germline CDR1 is GTSNPN and CDR2 is SVGIG (reference sequence). The DNA for the CDR3 is TGTGCCTGGAGCCGACAGATGAACACTGAAGCTTTCTTT. This gives the protein CAWSRQMNTEAFF.

The rearrangement joins TRBV5-8 to TRBJ2-1; D is unclear. CDR1 is SGHTS and CDR2 is YDEGEE in the germline V gene. The V and J ends lost 0 bases and 9 bases respectively, with 16 bases between them. The CDR3 contains 15 residues. CDR3 sequence: CASSLAGEVSIEQFF. CDR3 nucleotides: TGTGCCAGCAGCTTGGCAGGTGAAGTCTCGATTGAGCAGTTCTTC. The entire variable domain, with the rest obtained from reference TRBV5-8 and TRBJ2-1, is as follows: EAGVTQSPTHLIKTRGQQATLRCSPISGHTSVYWYQQALGLGLQFLLWYDEGEERNRGNFPPRFSGRQFPNYSSELNVNALELEDSALYLCASSLAGEVSIEQFFGPGTRLTVL.

The chain recombines TRBV6-4 with TRBJ2-3; 12 positions match TRBD2. Trimming took 7 bases from V and 2 from J; bases not matched to a gene: 4. This CDR3 is built from 15 residues. From germline, CDR1 is MRHNA and CDR2 SNTAGT. CDR3 in amino acids: CASKRLAGDTDTQYF. CDR3 nucleotide sequence: TGTGCCAGCAAAAGACTAGCGGGGGACACAGATACGCAGTATTTT.

The chain has TRBV4-3 and TRBJ1-2; the D is unclear. Trimming left V 0 bases short and J 4 bases short, with 18 bases between. The CDR3 sequence is 17 residues long. Per germline, CDR1 LGHNA and CDR2 YSLEER. Here the CDR3 reads CASSQEVLAGRSYGYTF. The DNA for the CDR3 is TGCGCCAGCAGCCAAGAGGTTTTGGCAGGCCGATCCTATGGCTACACCTTC.

V and J are TRBV6-5 and TRBJ1-1; D may be TRBD1 (6 bases). Looked up from germline, CDR1 is MNHEY and CDR2 is SVGAGI. The CDR3 length is 14 residues. Trimming stripped 0 bases from V and 6 bases from J, with 11 bases between. This chain's CDR3 is CASSYSSGGSEAFF. For the CDR3, the DNA is TGTGCCAGCAGTTACTCGTCGGGGGGCTCTGAAGCTTTCTTT.